This T cell receptor (beta chain) was sequenced for a study of shared clonotypes between healthy human individuals. Looked up from germline, CDR1 is MNHEY and CDR2 is SVGAGI. The CDR3 length is 10 residues. V was cut by 5 bases and J by 8 bases, with 4 bases left in between. Repertoires were generated with immunoSEQ multiplex PCR, while TCRdb's copy carries only in-frame clones and drops some. This sample carries around 95,000 clones, roughly two thirds of them seen once, and the ten largest clones take roughly 40%. The TCR was taken from a man aged 30 to 45 in good health. Sequencing was performed on memory CD8+ T cells sorted from blood. Specified subset: CD45RO+ cells pooled with CCR7-negative TemRA cells. V gene TRBV6-5 combines with J gene TRBJ2-1, with D hard to call. CDR3 sequence (DNA): TGTGCCAGCAGTCTCGATGAGCAGTTCTTC. The encoded protein is CASSLDEQFF.